These 12 T cell receptor beta chains were all obtained from the same sample, sequenced in a study of a mutant IDH1 vaccine in newly diagnosed glioma. Documented time point: week 35, safety follow-up. Topical imiquimod accompanied each vaccine dose, which consisted of 300 ug of mutant IDH1 20-mer peptide. These receptors lack a known antigen. The table came from immunoSEQ multiplex PCR; TCRdb's copy has only in-frame clones and leaves some out. The sample records 60,000 to 65,000 clones, roughly 79% being singletons. The sequencing used PBMCs, collected from a glioma patient whose treatment included an IDH1 peptide vaccine. The source of these receptors is a middle-aged man with glioma.

This chain joins TRBV27 and TRBJ1-1, with 8 bases matching TRBD1. V was clipped by 4 bases and J by 2 bases; unmatched bases: 3. The germline gives CDR1 MNHEY, CDR2 SMNVEV (reference sequence). The CDR3 is 14 residues long. CDR3 sequence: CASSYTGGNTEAFF. The DNA of the CDR3 is TGTGCCAGCAGTTATACAGGGGGAAACACTGAAGCTTTCTTT.

The rearrangement links TRBV7-2 to TRBJ2-7, with 10 nucleotides matching TRBD1. The germline V gene has CDR1 SGHTA and CDR2 FQGNSA. Losses at the gene ends were 4 bases for V and 3 bases for J; bases not matched to a gene: 3. This CDR3 is 14 amino acids long. CDR3 residues: CASSSTGGGYEQYF. The CDR3 DNA reads TGTGCCAGCAGCTCGACAGGGGGCGGCTACGAGCAGTACTTC.

The chain recombines TRBV9 with TRBJ2-5; D is ambiguous. CDR1 is SGDLS and CDR2 is YYNGEE in the germline V gene. The CDR3 is 15 residues long. Deletions cut 0 bases from V and 1 base from J, with 10 bases between. CDR3 DNA: TGTGCCAGCAGCGTAGCTCAGCGCCCCCAAGAGACCCAGTACTTC. Translating gives CASSVAQRPQETQYF.

The rearrangement joins TRBV6-5 to TRBJ1-2, with 11 positions matching TRBD1. This CDR3 contains 15 residues. V gave up 8 bases and J gave up 3 bases; unmatched junction bases: 8. Germline values: CDR1 MNHEY, CDR2 SVGAGI. The CDR3 region is CASAKDRGLDYGYTF. CDR3 sequence (DNA): TGTGCCAGCGCCAAGGACAGGGGGCTTGACTATGGCTACACCTTC.

The V call is TRBV18, the J call TRBJ1-1; 7 nucleotides agree with TRBD1. The CDR3 runs to 14 residues. Per germline, CDR1 KGHSH and CDR2 LQKENI. V was clipped by 6 bases and J by 3 bases; unmatched bases: 7. CDR3 loop: CASSRTGVDTEAFF. For the CDR3, the DNA is TGTGCCAGCTCCCGGACAGGAGTCGACACTGAAGCTTTCTTT.

This clone has more than one count but fewer than ten. The chain couples TRBV6-4 to TRBJ2-2; TRBD1 matches 12 bases. V shed 0 bases, J shed 4 bases, and the junction held 0 bases outside the gene matches. CDR3 length equals 16 residues. Germline V gene lookup returns CDR1 MRHNA and CDR2 SNTAGT. The CDR3 nucleotides read TGTGCCAGCAGTGACTCGGGACAGGGGGCCACCGGGGAGCTGTTTTTT. It encodes CASSDSGQGATGELFF.

V usage is TRBV7-9 and J usage is TRBJ2-7; 9 nucleotides agree with TRBD1. The CDR3 is 14 amino acids. Looked up from germline, CDR1 is SEHNR and CDR2 is FQNEAQ (reference sequence). The ends lost 5 bases at V and 6 bases at J; junction bases unmatched: 8. CDR3 nucleotide sequence: TGTGCCAGCAGCCTGTCCCGGGACAGGGTCGAGCAGTACTTC. Translation gives CASSLSRDRVEQYF.

This clone was recorded once. The rearrangement uses TRBV29-1 and TRBJ2-1; D possibly corresponds to TRBD1 (5 bases). The V gene's germline CDR1 is SQVTM and CDR2 ANQGSEA. V was cut by 6 bases and J by 9 bases, with 15 bases left in between. The CDR3 spans 12 residues. The CDR3 spells CSVAPTVREQFF. In DNA form, the CDR3 reads TGCAGCGTCGCTCCGACAGTTCGTGAGCAGTTCTTC.

The rearrangement uses TRBV10-3 and TRBJ2-7, with 9 bases matching TRBD1. Germline V gene sequence: CDR1 ENHRY, CDR2 SYGVKD. The V gene end was trimmed by 5 bases and the J gene end by 5 bases; junction bases not matched to a gene: 10. The CDR3 length is 15 residues. Written as DNA, the CDR3 is TGTGCCATCAGTCTCCAGGGAACAGGGGGCCACGAGCAGTACTTC. Its protein product is CAISLQGTGGHEQYF.

A single count supports this clone. This chain uses TRBV13 with TRBJ1-6, with TRBD1 as a possible D gene (6 bases). Germline V gene lookup returns CDR1 PRHDT and CDR2 FYEKMQ (reference sequence). The germline V and J ends were trimmed by 3 bases and 7 bases, with 10 bases remaining between them. The CDR3 spans 14 residues. This CDR3 is CASSLGQANSPLHF. The CDR3 DNA reads as TGTGCCAGCAGCTTGGGACAAGCAAATTCACCCCTCCACTTT.

This sequence joins TRBV5-1 and TRBJ2-5; D is perhaps TRBD1 or TRBD2 (6 bases each). In germline, CDR1 is SGHRS, CDR2 YFSETQ. With 0 bases removed from V and 5 bases from J, the gap between germline ends came to 20 bases. This CDR3 comprises 17 residues. The CDR3 here is CASSLGAGHKVAETQYF. In nucleotides, the CDR3 is TGCGCCAGCAGCTTGGGCGCGGGACATAAGGTCGCGGAGACCCAGTACTTC.

This clone was counted between two and nine times. The V gene is TRBV7-9, the J gene TRBJ1-5; D gene uncertain. The CDR3 runs 14 residues. V lost 5 bases and J lost 4, with 12 bases in between. CDR1 is SEHNR and CDR2 is FQNEAQ in the germline V gene (reference sequence). As DNA, the CDR3 is TGTGCCAGCAGCGATCCGGGAGGTAATCAGCCCCAGCATTTT. It encodes CASSDPGGNQPQHF.